This T cell receptor beta chain is drawn from a study of CD8 T cells in ankylosing spondylitis. TCRdb recomputed calls from the 5' RACE reads with MiXCR, one row per CDR3 protein. There are about 200,000 distinct CDR3 sequences in the sample; about 13% occur only once, and 16% lies in the top ten. The V end was cut by 0 bases, the J end by 4 bases, with 9 bases between. Germline values: CDR1 LNHNV, CDR2 YYDKDF (reference sequence). The CDR3 sequence is 14 residues long. General study results and limits: A subset of motif variants has previously been described in the synovial fluid and blood of reactive arthritis.

With regard to this clonotype: Its antigen is currently unknown.

The sample consisted of blood, either unsorted or a sorted T cell fraction (not recorded which). The rearrangement uses TRBV15 and TRBJ1-1, with D possibly TRBD1 on 5 matching bases. This receptor was taken from a male donor with ankylosing spondylitis or in good health (not recorded which). The CDR3 sequence: CATSRDRDLTEAFF. DNA for the CDR3: TGTGCCACCAGCAGAGACCGGGACCTCACTGAAGCTTTCTTT.